This entry features one T cell receptor beta chain sequence. Libraries were prepared by immunoSEQ multiplex PCR; TCRdb keeps only in-frame clonotypes and omits some of them. Of tens of thousands of clones listed, almost 90% are singletons. This sample was included in a study of PD-L1 blockade in urothelial cancer. About the study: Atezolizumab (1,200 mg intravenously every 3 weeks) began in the mid-2010s for patients.

Time point described: pretreatment peripheral blood. The study enrolled patients with locally advanced or metastatic urothelial carcinoma. V lost 3 bases to trimming and J lost 2 bases, with 10 bases between them. The CDR3 length is 13 residues. CDR1 is SQVTM, CDR2 ANQGSEA, per germline. This receptor was taken from a man between 60 and 75 years old with urothelial cancer. The sample consisted of PBMCs, taken around atezolizumab (anti-PD-L1) treatment. The V gene is TRBV29-1, the J gene TRBJ2-5; no clear D. CDR3 amino acids: CSVEEVLQETQYF. CDR3 nucleotides: TGCAGCGTTGAGGAAGTACTACAAGAGACCCAGTACTTC.